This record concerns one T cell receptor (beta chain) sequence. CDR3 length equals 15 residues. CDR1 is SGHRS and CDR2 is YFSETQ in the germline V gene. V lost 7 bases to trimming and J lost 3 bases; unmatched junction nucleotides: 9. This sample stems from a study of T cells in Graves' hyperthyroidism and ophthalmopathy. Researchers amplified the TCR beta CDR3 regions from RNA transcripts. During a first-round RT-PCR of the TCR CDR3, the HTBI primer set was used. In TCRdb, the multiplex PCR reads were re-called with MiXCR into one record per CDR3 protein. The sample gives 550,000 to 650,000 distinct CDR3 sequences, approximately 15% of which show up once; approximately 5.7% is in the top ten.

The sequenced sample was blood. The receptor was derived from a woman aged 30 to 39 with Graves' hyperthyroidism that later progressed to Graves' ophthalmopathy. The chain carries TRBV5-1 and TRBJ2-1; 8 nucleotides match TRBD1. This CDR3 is CASERTGGNYNEQFF. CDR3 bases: TGCGCCAGCGAAAGAACAGGGGGTAACTACAATGAGCAGTTCTTC.